The clone carrying this T cell receptor beta chain appeared a few times. Its cognate antigen is unknown. Germline CDR1 is MNHNY and CDR2 is SVGAGI (reference sequence). The CDR3 is 12 amino acids. The germline V and J ends were trimmed by 2 bases and 5 bases, with 4 bases remaining between them. They got blood RNA out of unsorted whole blood and also pulled out germline DNA. Patients showed chronic HBV infection and an absence of prior treatment. This sample is part of a study of tumor-infiltrating lymphocytes in primary liver carcinoma. At the level of the study: The patients presented with primary liver carcinoma, which was managed through surgical resection. Findings and caveats of the study: Tumor top-250-clone fractions significantly exceeded those of blood (p = 0.039). Tumor-adjacent and tumor-blood pairs overlapped less than tumor region pairs did.

TCR beta cDNA was made from 450 to 500 ng total RNA with a constant-region primer. Researchers made the TCR beta libraries by running three nested multiplex PCR rounds with slightly modified ARM-PCR. The first two PCR rounds used TRBV1-TRBV30 primers with a Cbeta primer, roughly 10 cycles each. TCRdb reprocessed the multiplex PCR reads with MiXCR, giving one entry per CDR3 protein. The sample lists roughly 180,000 distinct CDR3 sequences, 50% to 75% occurring once. The sequencing sample was made of peripheral blood. The receptor's source is a man between 35 and 55 years old with primary liver carcinoma and hepatitis B virus infection. This chain links TRBV6-6 with TRBJ2-1; D is ambiguous. The CDR3 here is CASSYGDNEQFF. DNA of the CDR3: TGTGCCAGCAGTTACGGCGACAATGAGCAGTTCTTC.